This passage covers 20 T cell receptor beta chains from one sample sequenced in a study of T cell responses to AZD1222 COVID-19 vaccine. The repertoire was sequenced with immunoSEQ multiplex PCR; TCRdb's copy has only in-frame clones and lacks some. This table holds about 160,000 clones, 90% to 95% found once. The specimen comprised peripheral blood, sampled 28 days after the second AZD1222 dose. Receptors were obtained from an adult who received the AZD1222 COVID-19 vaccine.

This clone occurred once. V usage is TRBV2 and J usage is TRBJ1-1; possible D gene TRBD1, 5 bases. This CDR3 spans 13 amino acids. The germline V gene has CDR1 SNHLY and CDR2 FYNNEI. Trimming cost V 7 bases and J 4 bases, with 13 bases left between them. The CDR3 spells CASTTESSTEAFF. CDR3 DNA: TGTGCCAGCACGACAGAGAGTAGCACTGAAGCTTTCTTT.

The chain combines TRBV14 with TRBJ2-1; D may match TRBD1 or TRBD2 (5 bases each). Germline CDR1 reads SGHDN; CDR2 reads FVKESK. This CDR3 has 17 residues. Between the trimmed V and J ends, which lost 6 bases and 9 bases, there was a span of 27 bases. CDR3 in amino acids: CASSHKGPTGRTGEQFF. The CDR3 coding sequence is TGTGCCAGCAGTCACAAAGGTCCCACGGGACGGACGGGTGAGCAGTTCTTC.

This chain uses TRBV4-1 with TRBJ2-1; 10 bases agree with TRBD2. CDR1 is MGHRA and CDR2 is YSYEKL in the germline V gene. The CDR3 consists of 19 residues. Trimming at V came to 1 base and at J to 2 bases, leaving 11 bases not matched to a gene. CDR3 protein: CASSQVLAGAKGPYNEQFF. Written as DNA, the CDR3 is TGCGCCAGCAGCCAAGTCCTAGCGGGAGCTAAGGGGCCCTACAATGAGCAGTTCTTC.

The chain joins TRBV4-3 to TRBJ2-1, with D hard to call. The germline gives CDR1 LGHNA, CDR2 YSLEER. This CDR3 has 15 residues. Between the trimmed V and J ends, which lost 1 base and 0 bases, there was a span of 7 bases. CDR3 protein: CASSQGYRSYNEQFF. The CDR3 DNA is TGCGCCAGCAGCCAAGGCTACCGCTCCTACAATGAGCAGTTCTTC.

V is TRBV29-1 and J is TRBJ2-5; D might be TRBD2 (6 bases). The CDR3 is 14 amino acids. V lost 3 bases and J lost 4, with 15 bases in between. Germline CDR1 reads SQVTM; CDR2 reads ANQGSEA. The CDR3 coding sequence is TGCAGCGTTGAGGGACTCTTCGAGAGAGAGACCCAGTACTTC. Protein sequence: CSVEGLFERETQYF.

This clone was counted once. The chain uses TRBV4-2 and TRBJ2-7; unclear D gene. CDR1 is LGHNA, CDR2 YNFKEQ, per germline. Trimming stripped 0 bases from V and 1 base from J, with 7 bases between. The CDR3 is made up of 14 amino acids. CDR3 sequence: CASSQEKLSYEQYF. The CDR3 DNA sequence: TGTGCCAGCAGCCAAGAGAAGCTGTCCTACGAGCAGTACTTC.

CDR3 DNA sequence: TGTGCCAGCAGCTGGGGGAATGGGAATGAGCAGTTCTTC. This sequence encodes CASSWGNGNEQFF. The V gene is TRBV14, the J gene TRBJ2-1, with D possibly called TRBD1 or TRBD2 (5 bases each). The CDR3 covers 13 residues. Germline loops: CDR1 SGHDN, CDR2 FVKESK. V was cut by 5 bases and J by 7 bases, with 12 bases left in between.

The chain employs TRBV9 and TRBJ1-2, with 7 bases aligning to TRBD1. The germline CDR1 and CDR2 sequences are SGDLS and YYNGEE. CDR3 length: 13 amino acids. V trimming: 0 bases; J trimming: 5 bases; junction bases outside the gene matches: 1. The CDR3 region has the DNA TGTGCCAGCAGCGTAGAACAGGGGTATGGCTACACCTTC. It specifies CASSVEQGYGYTF.

The DNA of the CDR3 is TGTGCCAGCTCACAGCGAGCGGAGCTAGCGGGAGAGGGGCAGTACTTC. It is translated as CASSQRAELAGEGQYF. The chain is built from TRBV18 and TRBJ2-7; 10 bases are a match to TRBD2. With V trimmed by 4 bases and J by 9 bases, 15 bases remained unmatched. Germline V lookup: CDR1 KGHSH, CDR2 LQKENI. The CDR3 extends over 16 amino acids.

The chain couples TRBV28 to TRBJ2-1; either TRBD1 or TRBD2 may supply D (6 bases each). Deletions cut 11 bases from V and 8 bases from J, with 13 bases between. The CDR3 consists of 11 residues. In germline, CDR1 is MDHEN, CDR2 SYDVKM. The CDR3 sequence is CALIRGHEQFF. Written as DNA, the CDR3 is TGTGCCCTAATCCGGGGGCATGAGCAGTTCTTC.

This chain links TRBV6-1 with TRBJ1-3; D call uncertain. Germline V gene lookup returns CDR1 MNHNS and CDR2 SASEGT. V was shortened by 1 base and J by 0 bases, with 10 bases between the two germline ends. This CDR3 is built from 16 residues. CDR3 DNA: TGTGCCAGCAGTGAAGGCCCCTATGGCTCTGGAAACACCATATATTTT. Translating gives CASSEGPYGSGNTIYF.

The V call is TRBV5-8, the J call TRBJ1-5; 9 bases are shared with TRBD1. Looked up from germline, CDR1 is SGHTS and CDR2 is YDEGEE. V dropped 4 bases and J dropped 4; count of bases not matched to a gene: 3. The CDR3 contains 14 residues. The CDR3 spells CASSKGTGNQPQHF. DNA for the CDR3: TGTGCCAGCAGCAAAGGGACAGGGAATCAGCCCCAGCATTTT.

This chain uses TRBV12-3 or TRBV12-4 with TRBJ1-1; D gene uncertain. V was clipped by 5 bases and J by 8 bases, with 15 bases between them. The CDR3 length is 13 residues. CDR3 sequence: CASSLWAEREAFF. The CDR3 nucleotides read TGTGCCAGCAGTCTTTGGGCAGAAAGAGAAGCTTTCTTT.

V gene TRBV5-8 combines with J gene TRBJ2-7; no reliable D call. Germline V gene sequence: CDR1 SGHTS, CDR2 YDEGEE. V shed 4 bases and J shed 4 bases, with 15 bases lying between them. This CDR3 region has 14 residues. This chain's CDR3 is CASSPWERAYEQYF. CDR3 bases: TGTGCCAGCAGCCCCTGGGAACGTGCGTACGAGCAGTACTTC.

CDR3 protein: CASRSLGEGEQYF. CDR3 bases: TGTGCCAGCAGGAGTCTTGGGGAGGGCGAGCAGTACTTC. The rearrangement uses TRBV6-1 and TRBJ2-7; 7 nucleotides match TRBD2. The CDR3 runs 13 residues. Per germline, CDR1 MNHNS and CDR2 SASEGT. The trim removed 6 bases at V and 6 bases at J, leaving 8 bases unmatched.

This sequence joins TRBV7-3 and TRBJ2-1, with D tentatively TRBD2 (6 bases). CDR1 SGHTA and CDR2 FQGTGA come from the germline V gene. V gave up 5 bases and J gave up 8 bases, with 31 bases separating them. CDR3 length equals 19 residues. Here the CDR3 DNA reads TGTGCCAGCAGCCCACGTGGAGGGGCGGGAAAACAGGTGGGGCATGAGCAGTTCTTC. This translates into CASSPRGGAGKQVGHEQFF.

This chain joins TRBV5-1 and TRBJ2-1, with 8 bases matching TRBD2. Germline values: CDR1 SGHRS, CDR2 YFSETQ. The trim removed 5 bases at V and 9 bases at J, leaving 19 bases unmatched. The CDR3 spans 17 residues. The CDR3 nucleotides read TGCGCCAGCAGTTTCGGAAACATAGCGGGAAGCACTAGTGAGCAGTTCTTC. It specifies CASSFGNIAGSTSEQFF.

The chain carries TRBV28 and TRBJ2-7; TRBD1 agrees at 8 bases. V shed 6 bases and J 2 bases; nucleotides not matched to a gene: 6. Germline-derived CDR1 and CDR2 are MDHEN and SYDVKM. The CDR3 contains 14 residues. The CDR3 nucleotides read TGTGCCAGCAGGGCCAGGGGGCGAACCTACGAGCAGTACTTC. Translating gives CASRARGRTYEQYF.

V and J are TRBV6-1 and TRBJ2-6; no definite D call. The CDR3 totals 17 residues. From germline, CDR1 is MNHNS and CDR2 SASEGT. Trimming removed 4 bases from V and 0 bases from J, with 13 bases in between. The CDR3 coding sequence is TGTGCCAGCAGTGGGCAAGTAGGTCGCTCTGGGGCCAACGTCCTGACTTTC. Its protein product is CASSGQVGRSGANVLTF.

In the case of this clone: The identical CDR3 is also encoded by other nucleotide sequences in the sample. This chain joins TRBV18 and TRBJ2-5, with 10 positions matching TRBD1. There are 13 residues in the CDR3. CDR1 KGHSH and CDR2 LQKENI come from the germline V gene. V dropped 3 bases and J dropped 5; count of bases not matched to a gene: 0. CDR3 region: CASSPGQGETQYF. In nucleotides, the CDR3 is TGTGCCAGCTCACCGGGACAGGGGGAGACCCAGTACTTC.